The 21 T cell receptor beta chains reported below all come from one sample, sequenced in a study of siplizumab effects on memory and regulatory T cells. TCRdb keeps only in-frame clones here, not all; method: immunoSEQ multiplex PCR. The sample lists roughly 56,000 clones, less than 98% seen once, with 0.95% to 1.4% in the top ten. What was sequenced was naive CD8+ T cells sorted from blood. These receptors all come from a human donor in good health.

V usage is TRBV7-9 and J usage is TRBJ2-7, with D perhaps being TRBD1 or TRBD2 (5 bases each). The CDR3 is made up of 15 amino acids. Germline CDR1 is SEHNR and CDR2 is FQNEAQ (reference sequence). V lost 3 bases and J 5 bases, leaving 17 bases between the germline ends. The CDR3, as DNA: TGTGCCAGCAGCTTGAGCCAGTGGGGGTTGGACGAGCAGTACTTC. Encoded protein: CASSLSQWGLDEQYF. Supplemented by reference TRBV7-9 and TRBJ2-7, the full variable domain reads DTGVSQNPRHKITKRGQNVTFRCDPISEHNRLYWYRQTLGQGPEFLTYFQNEAQLEKSRLLSDRFSAERPKGSFSTLEIQRTEQGDSAMYLCASSLSQWGLDEQYFGPGTRLTVT.

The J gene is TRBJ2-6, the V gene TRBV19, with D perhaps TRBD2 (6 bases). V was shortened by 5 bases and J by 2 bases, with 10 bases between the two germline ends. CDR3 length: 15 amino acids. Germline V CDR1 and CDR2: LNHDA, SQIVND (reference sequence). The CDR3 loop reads CASSLAGPGANVLTF. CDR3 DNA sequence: TGTGCCAGTAGTTTGGCGGGACCTGGGGCCAACGTCCTGACTTTC.

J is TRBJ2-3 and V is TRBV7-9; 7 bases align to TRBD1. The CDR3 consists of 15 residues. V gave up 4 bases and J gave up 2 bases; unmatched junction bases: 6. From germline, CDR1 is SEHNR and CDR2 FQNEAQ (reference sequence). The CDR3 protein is CASSSTGTYTDTQYF. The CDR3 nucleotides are TGTGCCAGCAGCTCGACAGGGACCTACACAGATACGCAGTATTTT.

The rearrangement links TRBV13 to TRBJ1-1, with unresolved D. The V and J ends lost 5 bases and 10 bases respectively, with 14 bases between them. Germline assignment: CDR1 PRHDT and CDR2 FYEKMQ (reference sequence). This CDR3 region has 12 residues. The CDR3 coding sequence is TGTGCCAGCAGCCCGCAGACTCCGAGAGCTTTCTTT. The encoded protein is CASSPQTPRAFF.

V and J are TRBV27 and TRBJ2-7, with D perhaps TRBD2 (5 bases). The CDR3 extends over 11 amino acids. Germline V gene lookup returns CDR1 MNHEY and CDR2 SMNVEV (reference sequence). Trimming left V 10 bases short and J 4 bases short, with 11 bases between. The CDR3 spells CATKRGYEQYF. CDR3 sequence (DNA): TGTGCCACCAAACGGGGATACGAGCAGTACTTC.

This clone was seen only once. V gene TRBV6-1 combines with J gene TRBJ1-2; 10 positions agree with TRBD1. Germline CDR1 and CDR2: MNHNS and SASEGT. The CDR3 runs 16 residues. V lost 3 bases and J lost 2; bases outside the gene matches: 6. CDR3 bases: TGTGCCAGCAGTGATAGGGACAGGGGAATGAACTATGGCTACACCTTC. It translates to CASSDRDRGMNYGYTF.

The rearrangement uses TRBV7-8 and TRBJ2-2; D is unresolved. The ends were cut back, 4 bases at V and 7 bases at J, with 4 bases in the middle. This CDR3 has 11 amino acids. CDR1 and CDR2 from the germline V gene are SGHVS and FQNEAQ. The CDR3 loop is CASSYGGELFF. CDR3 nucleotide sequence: TGTGCCAGCAGCTACGGCGGGGAGCTGTTTTTT.

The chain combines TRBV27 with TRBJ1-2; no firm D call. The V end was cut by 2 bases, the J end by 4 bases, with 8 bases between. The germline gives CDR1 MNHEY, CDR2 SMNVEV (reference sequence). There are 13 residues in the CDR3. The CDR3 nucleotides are TGTGCCAGCAGTTTAGGGTCAGGCTATGGCTACACCTTC. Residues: CASSLGSGYGYTF.

CDR3 loop: CATSRVRDGNEQFF. Here the CDR3 DNA reads TGTGCCACCAGCAGAGTACGCGACGGCAATGAGCAGTTCTTC. V is TRBV15 and J is TRBJ2-1; D is unresolved. Germline CDR1 is LNHNV and CDR2 is YYDKDF (reference sequence). Between the trimmed V and J ends, which lost 1 base and 6 bases, there was a span of 10 bases. The CDR3 covers 14 residues.

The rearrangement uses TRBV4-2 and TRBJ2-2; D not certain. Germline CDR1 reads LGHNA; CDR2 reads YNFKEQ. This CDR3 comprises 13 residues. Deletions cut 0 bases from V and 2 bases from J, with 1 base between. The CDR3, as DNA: TGTGCCAGCAGCCAAGAAAACACCGGGGAGCTGTTTTTT. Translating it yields CASSQENTGELFF.

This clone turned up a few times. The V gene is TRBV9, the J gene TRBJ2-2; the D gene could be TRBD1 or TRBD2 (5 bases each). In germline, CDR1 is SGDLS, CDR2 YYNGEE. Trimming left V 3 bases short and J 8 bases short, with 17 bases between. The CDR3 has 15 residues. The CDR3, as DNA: TGTGCCAGCAGCGGGGGCGGGCAGGGTCAAGGGGAGCTGTTTTTT. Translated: CASSGGGQGQGELFF.

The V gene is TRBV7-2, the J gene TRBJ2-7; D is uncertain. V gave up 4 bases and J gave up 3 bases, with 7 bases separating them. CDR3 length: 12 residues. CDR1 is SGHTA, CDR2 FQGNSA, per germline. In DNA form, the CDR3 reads TGTGCCAGCAGCTCGACTGGCTACGAGCAGTACTTC. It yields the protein CASSSTGYEQYF.

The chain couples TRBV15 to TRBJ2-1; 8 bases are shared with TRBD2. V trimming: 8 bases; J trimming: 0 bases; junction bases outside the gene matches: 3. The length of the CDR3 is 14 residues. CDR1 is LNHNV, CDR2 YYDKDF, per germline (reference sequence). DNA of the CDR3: TGTGCCACCGAAAGCGGGAGCTCCTACAATGAGCAGTTCTTC. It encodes CATESGSSYNEQFF.

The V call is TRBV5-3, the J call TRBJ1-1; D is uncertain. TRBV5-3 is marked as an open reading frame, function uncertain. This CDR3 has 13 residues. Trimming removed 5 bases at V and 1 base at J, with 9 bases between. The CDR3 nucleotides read TGTGCCAGAAGATTTAGCGGGAACACTGAAGCTTTCTTT. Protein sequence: CARRFSGNTEAFF.

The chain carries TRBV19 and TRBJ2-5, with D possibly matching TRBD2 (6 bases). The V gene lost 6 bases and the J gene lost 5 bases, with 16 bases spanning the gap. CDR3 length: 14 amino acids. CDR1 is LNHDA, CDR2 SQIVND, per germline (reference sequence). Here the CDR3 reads CASRAVGTSETQYF. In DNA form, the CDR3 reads TGTGCCAGTAGAGCGGTAGGGACTTCGGAGACCCAGTACTTC.

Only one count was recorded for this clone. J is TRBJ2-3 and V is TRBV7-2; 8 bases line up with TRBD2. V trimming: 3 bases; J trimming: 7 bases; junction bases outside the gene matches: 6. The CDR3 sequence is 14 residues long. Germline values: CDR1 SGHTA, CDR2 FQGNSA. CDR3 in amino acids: CASSLAGGGYTQYF. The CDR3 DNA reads TGTGCCAGCAGCTTGGCGGGGGGAGGGTATACGCAGTATTTT.

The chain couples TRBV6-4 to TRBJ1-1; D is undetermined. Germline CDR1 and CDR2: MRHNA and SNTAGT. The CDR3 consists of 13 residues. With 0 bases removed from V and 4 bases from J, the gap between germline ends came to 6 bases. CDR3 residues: CASSDSIGTEAFF. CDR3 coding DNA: TGTGCCAGCAGTGACTCGATAGGCACTGAAGCTTTCTTT.

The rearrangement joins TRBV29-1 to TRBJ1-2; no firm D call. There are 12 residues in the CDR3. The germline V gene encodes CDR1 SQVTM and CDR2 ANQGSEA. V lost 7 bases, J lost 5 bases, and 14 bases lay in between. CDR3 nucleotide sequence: TGCAGCGCGGGAGAGGGCCGATATGGCTACACCTTC. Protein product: CSAGEGRYGYTF. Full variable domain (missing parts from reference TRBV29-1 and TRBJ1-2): SAVISQKPSRDICQRGTSLTIQCQVDSQVTMMFWYRQQPGQSLTLIATANQGSEATYESGFVIDKFPISRPNLTFSTLTVSNMSPEDSSIYLCSAGEGRYGYTFGSGTRLTVV.

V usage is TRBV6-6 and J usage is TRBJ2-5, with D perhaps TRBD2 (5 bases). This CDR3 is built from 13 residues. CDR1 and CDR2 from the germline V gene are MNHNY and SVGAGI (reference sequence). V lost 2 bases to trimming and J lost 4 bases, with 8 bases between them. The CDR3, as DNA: TGTGCCAGCAGTTACGTTGAGGGAGAGACCCAGTACTTC. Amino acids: CASSYVEGETQYF.

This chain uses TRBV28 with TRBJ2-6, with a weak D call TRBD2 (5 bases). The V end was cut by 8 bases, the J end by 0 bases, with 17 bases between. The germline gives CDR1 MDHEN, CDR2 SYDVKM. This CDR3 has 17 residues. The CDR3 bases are TGTGCCAGCTTCCCCGCGGGTTCCAGCTCTGGGGCCAACGTCCTGACTTTC. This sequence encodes CASFPAGSSSGANVLTF.

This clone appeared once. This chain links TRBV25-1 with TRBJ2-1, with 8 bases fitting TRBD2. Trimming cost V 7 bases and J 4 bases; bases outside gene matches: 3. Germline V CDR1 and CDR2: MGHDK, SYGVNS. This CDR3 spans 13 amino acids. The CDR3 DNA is TGTGCCAGCACGCTAGCGGGTTACAATGAGCAGTTCTTC. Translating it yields CASTLAGYNEQFF.